What follows are 24 T cell receptor beta chains derived from one specimen sequenced in a study of response to subunit inactivated influenza vaccine. TCRdb passed the RT-PCR reads through MiXCR, listing each CDR3 protein once. The sample includes over 300,000 distinct CDR3 sequences, roughly 22% of them seen just once. Sequences were derived from PBMCs from blood, sampled 21 months after vaccination. The source of these receptors is a man aged 45 to 70 who received an inactivated influenza vaccine.

The rearrangement joins TRBV20-1 to TRBJ1-2; 7 bases match TRBD1. CDR1 and CDR2 from the germline V gene are DFQATT and SNEGSKA (reference sequence). The V and J ends lost 3 bases and 1 base, in that order; junction bases with no gene match: 2. The CDR3 length is 13 residues. In nucleotides, the CDR3 is TGCAGTGCTAGGGGGACAGTTAACTATGGCTACACCTTC. This translates into CSARGTVNYGYTF.

This clonotype was counted many times. The genes are TRBV12-3 or TRBV12-4 and TRBJ1-1, with D perhaps TRBD1 (5 bases). This CDR3 comprises 16 residues. V lost 1 base to trimming and J lost 3 bases, with 15 bases between them. The CDR3 is CASSLGRGRWDTEAFF. In DNA form, the CDR3 reads TGTGCCAGCAGTTTAGGAAGGGGTCGGTGGGACACTGAAGCTTTCTTT.

The table lists this clonotype with a few counts. The chain is built from TRBV5-1 and TRBJ1-2; unclear D gene. CDR1 SGHRS and CDR2 YFSETQ come from the germline V gene. V dropped 0 bases and J dropped 1 base, with 10 bases sitting between them. This CDR3 is built from 15 residues. The CDR3 sequence: CASSLANTGNYGYTF. As DNA, the CDR3 is TGCGCCAGCAGCTTGGCCAATACGGGTAACTATGGCTACACCTTC.

The sample holds a few counts of this clonotype. The chain combines TRBV20-1 with TRBJ1-1; D is unclear. CDR1 is DFQATT, CDR2 SNEGSKA, per germline (reference sequence). This CDR3 has 12 amino acids. Trimming removed 5 bases from V and 2 bases from J, with 9 bases in between. The CDR3 region is CSAPAGNTEAFF. DNA of the CDR3: TGCAGTGCTCCAGCAGGCAACACTGAAGCTTTCTTT.

The CDR3 DNA sequence: TGTGCCAGCGCGAAAGGCAGCTTAGCCAAAAACATTCAGTACTTC. This codes for CASAKGSLAKNIQYF. The chain has TRBV6-1 and TRBJ2-4; D remains unclear. Deletions cut 8 bases from V and 0 bases from J, with 14 bases between. The CDR3 spans 15 residues. Germline V gene lookup returns CDR1 MNHNS and CDR2 SASEGT.

A few counts support this clonotype. The rearrangement links TRBV5-6 to TRBJ2-1; D not resolved. This CDR3 region has 12 residues. The germline V gene has CDR1 SGHDT and CDR2 YYEEEE. Trimming pared 4 bases from V and 5 bases from J, leaving 7 bases between. The CDR3 bases are TGTGCCAGCAGCCTGGACGACAATGAGCAGTTCTTC. It specifies CASSLDDNEQFF. Complete variable domain (other parts from reference TRBV5-6 and TRBJ2-1): DAGVTQSPTHLIKTRGQQVTLRCSPKSGHDTVSWYQQALGQGPQFIFQYYEEEERQRGNFPDRFSGHQFPNYSSELNVNALLLGDSALYLCASSLDDNEQFFGPGTRLTVL.

V usage is TRBV7-2 and J usage is TRBJ1-6; TRBD1 aligns across 8 bases. Germline V CDR1 and CDR2: SGHTA, FQGNSA. The V and J ends lost 5 bases and 8 bases, in that order; junction bases with no gene match: 8. The CDR3 runs 15 residues. The CDR3 protein is CASSLGDRGHSPLHF. The CDR3 DNA reads TGTGCCAGCAGCCTAGGAGACAGGGGACATTCACCCCTCCACTTT.

The rearrangement links TRBV4-2 to TRBJ1-5; D not resolved. This CDR3 spans 13 amino acids. Germline CDR1 reads LGHNA; CDR2 reads YNFKEQ. The germline V and J ends were trimmed by 0 bases and 7 bases, with 7 bases remaining between them. CDR3 sequence reads: CASSQERSQPQHF. The CDR3 DNA sequence: TGTGCCAGCAGCCAAGAGAGGTCGCAGCCCCAGCATTTT.

This rearrangement joins TRBV21-1 to TRBJ1-3. TRBV21-1 is an annotated pseudogene. The CDR3 totals 16 residues. CDR3 sequence (DNA): TGTGCCAGCCCTTGGATGGACTTCCCGCCTGGAAACACCATATATTTT. Translating it yields CASPWMDFPPGNTIYF.

V usage is TRBV4-2 and J usage is TRBJ2-7; 9 bases fit TRBD1. Germline CDR1 and CDR2: LGHNA and YNFKEQ. The CDR3 spans 16 residues. Losses at the gene ends were 2 bases for V and 3 bases for J; bases not matched to a gene: 8. CDR3 loop: CASSQHSGTGNYEQYF. The DNA of the CDR3 is TGTGCCAGCAGCCAACACTCCGGGACAGGGAACTACGAGCAGTACTTC.

The chain couples TRBV7-9 to TRBJ2-7; D perhaps matches TRBD2 (5 bases). The CDR3 loop spans 15 amino acids. V shed 4 bases and J shed 4 bases, with 17 bases lying between them. CDR1 SEHNR and CDR2 FQNEAQ come from the germline V gene (reference sequence). This chain's CDR3 is CASSSRPRGSYEQYF. The CDR3 DNA reads TGTGCCAGCAGCTCCCGGCCTAGAGGGAGTTACGAGCAGTACTTC.

This clonotype was seen ten or more times. The chain combines TRBV5-1 with TRBJ1-1; unclear D gene. This CDR3 is built from 15 residues. Trimming stripped 1 base from V and 0 bases from J, with 10 bases between. Germline assignment: CDR1 SGHRS and CDR2 YFSETQ. This chain's CDR3 is CASSLFAALNTEAFF. The CDR3 DNA sequence: TGCGCCAGCAGCTTGTTCGCGGCCCTGAACACTGAAGCTTTCTTT.

V is TRBV27 and J is TRBJ2-6; no clear D gene. Germline V gives CDR1 MNHEY, CDR2 SMNVEV (reference sequence). The germline V and J ends were trimmed by 2 bases and 0 bases, with 8 bases remaining between them. The CDR3 has 16 amino acids. The CDR3 spells CASSLISFSGANVLTF. CDR3 DNA sequence: TGTGCCAGCAGTTTAATCAGCTTCTCTGGGGCCAACGTCCTGACTTTC.

The chain recombines TRBV5-1 with TRBJ2-3; D is possibly TRBD2 (6 bases). The CDR3 is 16 amino acids. In germline, CDR1 is SGHRS, CDR2 YFSETQ. Deletions cut 0 bases from V and 0 bases from J, with 11 bases between. The CDR3 DNA is TGCGCCAGCAGCTTGGAGGCGGGAACTAGCACAGATACGCAGTATTTT. Protein: CASSLEAGTSTDTQYF.

The chain links TRBV20-1 to TRBJ2-5; D remains unclear. The CDR3 has 14 residues. CDR1 DFQATT and CDR2 SNEGSKA come from the germline V gene (reference sequence). V was shortened by 3 bases and J by 0 bases, with 11 bases between the two germline ends. CDR3 in DNA: TGCAGTGCTAGTACGCCGCTGCACCAAGAGACCCAGTACTTC. Protein product: CSASTPLHQETQYF.

The table lists this clonotype with a few counts. V and J are TRBV20-1 and TRBJ1-1; D remains ambiguous. Trimming cost V 2 bases and J 6 bases, with 16 bases left between them. The CDR3 covers 14 residues. CDR1 DFQATT and CDR2 SNEGSKA come from the germline V gene (reference sequence). This chain's CDR3 is CSARPLSLEAEAFF. For the CDR3, the DNA is TGCAGTGCTAGACCTCTGTCCCTCGAGGCTGAAGCTTTCTTT.

This sequence joins TRBV27 and TRBJ2-1, with D possibly being TRBD1 or TRBD2 (5 bases each). CDR1 is MNHEY, CDR2 SMNVEV, per germline (reference sequence). The CDR3 is made up of 15 amino acids. Trimming pared 3 bases from V and 6 bases from J, leaving 15 bases between. DNA of the CDR3: TGTGCCAGCAGTTTTGGTTTTGGGGGAGCCAATGAGCAGTTCTTC. It specifies CASSFGFGGANEQFF.

The sample holds a few counts of this clonotype. The J gene is TRBJ2-3, the V gene TRBV18, with TRBD2 identical over 11 bases. Germline lookup yields CDR1 KGHSH and CDR2 LQKENI. With V trimmed by 5 bases and J by 5 bases, 3 bases remained unmatched. The CDR3 has 14 residues. The CDR3 spells CASSAGLAGDTQYF. CDR3 coding DNA: TGTGCCAGCTCAGCCGGACTAGCGGGAGATACGCAGTATTTT.

The rearrangement links TRBV4-1 to TRBJ1-5; weak D call: TRBD1 (5 bases). Germline values: CDR1 MGHRA, CDR2 YSYEKL. The CDR3 totals 13 residues. The V gene lost 3 bases and the J gene lost 5 bases, with 8 bases spanning the gap. The chain's CDR3 is CASSHPTDQPQHF. CDR3 nucleotide sequence: TGCGCCAGCAGCCATCCGACAGATCAGCCCCAGCATTTT.

This clonotype was detected a few times. This chain connects TRBV20-1 to TRBJ1-4; D might be TRBD1 (5 bases). Deletions cut 7 bases from V and 5 bases from J, with 20 bases between. Germline-derived CDR1 and CDR2 are DFQATT and SNEGSKA (reference sequence). The CDR3 is 15 residues long. This chain's CDR3 is CSVLRAAGENEKLFF. CDR3 nucleotides: TGCAGTGTCCTTAGAGCGGCGGGGGAAAATGAAAAACTGTTTTTT.

This clonotype has only a few counts. The CDR3 region is CASSHGQRQPQHF. The CDR3 bases are TGTGCCAGCAGCCACGGACAGCGTCAGCCCCAGCATTTT. V is TRBV6-2 or TRBV6-3 and J is TRBJ1-5, with a weak D call TRBD1 (6 bases). Germline assignment: CDR1 MNHEY and CDR2 SVGEGT. This CDR3 comprises 13 residues. Trimming took 6 bases from V and 6 from J, leaving 12 bases between them.

This chain joins TRBV20-1 and TRBJ2-3, with 7 bases lining up with TRBD1. This CDR3 is 15 amino acids long. Trimming cost V 0 bases and J 1 base; bases outside gene matches: 4. Germline lookup yields CDR1 DFQATT and CDR2 SNEGSKA (reference sequence). The CDR3 DNA sequence: TGCAGTGCTAGAGATGGGCAGGGGGGCACAGATACGCAGTATTTT. Its translation: CSARDGQGGTDTQYF.

In this sample, this clonotype turned up a few times. CDR3 in DNA: TGCGCCAGCAGCTCGGGACTGTTAAACACTGAAGCTTTCTTT. As protein: CASSSGLLNTEAFF. The chain recombines TRBV10-1 with TRBJ1-1; D is perhaps TRBD1 (5 bases). Germline V lookup: CDR1 WNHNN, CDR2 SYGVQD (reference sequence). The CDR3 loop spans 14 amino acids. Between the trimmed V and J ends, which lost 6 bases and 2 bases, there was a span of 13 bases.

The chain carries TRBV4-1 and TRBJ2-1; TRBD1 matches 7 bases. The CDR3 covers 17 residues. Germline assignment: CDR1 MGHRA and CDR2 YSYEKL. V was clipped by 3 bases and J by 5 bases; unmatched bases: 13. CDR3 in amino acids: CASSHPPGTAMDNEQFF. The CDR3 DNA follows: TGCGCCAGCAGCCATCCCCCGGGGACAGCCATGGACAATGAGCAGTTCTTC.